A selection of T cell receptor beta chains follows, all from one sample in a study of blood T cell repertoires in COVID-19. The table came from immunoSEQ multiplex PCR; TCRdb's copy has only in-frame clones and leaves some out. The sample contains 78,000 or so clones, roughly 89% of which appear only once. Sequenced material: peripheral blood. The receptor set was obtained from a woman aged 45-65 years with acute or convalescent COVID-19. CDR3s include the opening cysteine and the closing phenylalanine or tryptophan.

>TRBJ2-2|TRBV5-6
CASRMGLLNTGELFF
>TRBJ1-2|TRBV9
CASSVDPREPNYGYTF
>TRBJ2-3|TRBV2
CASSLQGTSTDTQYF
>TRBJ2-1|TRBV5-8
CASSLNEVNEQFF
>TRBJ1-4|TRBV6-5
CASSSPGGGKKLFF
>TRBJ2-1|TRBV21-1
CASSNWGAGGPNNEQFF
>TRBJ2-1|TRBV15
CATSRTGDGSYNEQFF
>TRBJ1-6|TRBV25-1
CASSESQSGASPLHF
>TRBJ1-3|TRBV3-1/TRBV3-2
CASSQDLGASGNTIYF
>TRBJ1-1|TRBV5-1
CASSLDRNTEAFF
>TRBJ1-2|TRBV3-1/TRBV3-2
CASSPGGGYGYTF
>TRBJ2-3|TRBV9
CASSLGQALTDTQYF
>TRBJ2-7|TRBV5-1
CASSLAGGEKYEQYF
>TRBJ1-2|TRBV28
CASSLTGVVYGYTF
>TRBJ2-3|TRBV9
CASSGNSGDTQYF
>TRBJ1-3|TRBV6-5
CASSSDRAAGNTIYF
>TRBJ1-2|TRBV7-3
CASSEGTGGYGYTF
>TRBJ2-3|TRBV7-8
CASSPGTVRTDTQYF
>TRBJ2-7|TRBV7-3
CASSPGGGMSREQYF
>TRBJ1-2|TRBV4-1
CASSQDSDSANYGYTF
>TRBJ2-2|TRBV5-1
CASSEQGSSAGELFF
>TRBJ1-2|TRBV10-3
CAISDGSHGYTF
>TRBJ2-1|TRBV12-5
CASGTTGQSSYNEQFF
>TRBJ1-1|TRBV11-1
CASSYGQNTEAFF
>TRBJ1-5|TRBV7-8
CASSPGLSPQHF
>TRBJ1-6|TRBV9
CASSVEEYSPLHF
>TRBJ1-5|TRBV2
CASSEGAGESQPQHF
>TRBJ2-1|TRBV7-2
CASSLRREGYNEQFF
>TRBJ1-2|TRBV5-4
CASSSFEDYGYTF
>TRBJ2-1|TRBV7-8
CASSLLQVNEQFF
>TRBJ1-6|TRBV5-5
CASSLPPTGSSYNSPLHF
>TRBJ1-5|TRBV28
CASDRAYQPQHF
>TRBJ2-1|TRBV5-1
CASSFNYGGGRANEQFF
>TRBJ2-5|TRBV2
CASRGAGETQYF
>TRBJ1-1|TRBV7-9
CASSSPRTGEFMDTEAFF
>TRBJ1-1|TRBV5-1
CASKTATGNTEAFF
>TRBJ2-5|TRBV6-2/TRBV6-3
CASTPTGEKTQYF
>TRBJ1-3|TRBV5-4
CASSRGDPRGNTIYF
>TRBJ1-2|TRBV3-1/TRBV3-2
CASSQRVGANYGYTF
>TRBJ1-4|TRBV6-1
CASSEFGPSNEKLFF
>TRBJ2-5|TRBV28
CASGSYRNSETQYF
>TRBJ2-3|TRBV12-3/TRBV12-4
CASSLGDPDTQYF
>TRBJ1-3|TRBV4-3
CASSQARGGSGNTIYF
>TRBJ1-1|TRBV18
CASSQPPGGLEAFF
>TRBJ1-2|TRBV28
CASSLLSSGRVLGGYTF
>TRBJ2-1|TRBV28
CASSPAGKAPFF
>TRBJ2-3|TRBV9
CASSVVTTDTQYF
>TRBJ1-4|TRBV9
CASSVGRGHEKLFF
>TRBJ2-2|TRBV18
CASSPPGSGRPGELFF
>TRBJ1-5|TRBV30
CAWTIGANQPQHF
>TRBJ1-2|TRBV7-8
CASSLLQGVGLRGYTF
>TRBJ2-1|TRBV4-3
CASSQDLGGEQFF
>TRBJ1-1|TRBV7-6
CASSQFQGYTEAFF
>TRBJ1-1|TRBV12-3/TRBV12-4
CASSFRRDTEAFF